Presented here are 25 T cell receptor beta chains from one specimen sequenced in a study of blood T cell repertoires in COVID-19. Sequencing was performed with immunoSEQ multiplex PCR; in TCRdb, only in-frame clones are kept and a portion is missing. The sample carries roughly 200,000 clones, about 89% recorded once. The sample was peripheral blood. The receptor set was obtained from a man in his forties with acute or convalescent COVID-19.

The V gene is TRBV5-1, the J gene TRBJ2-7; 7 bases map to TRBD1. V lost 4 bases, J lost 5 bases, and 9 bases stayed unmatched. The CDR3 is 14 amino acids. Per germline, CDR1 SGHRS and CDR2 YFSETQ. The CDR3 loop is CASSIRGQLDEQYF. The CDR3 DNA sequence: TGCGCCAGCAGCATACGGGGACAGTTAGACGAGCAGTACTTC.

The genes are TRBV2 and TRBJ2-7, with a weak D call TRBD2 (5 bases). Germline V CDR1 and CDR2: SNHLY, FYNNEI. The CDR3 covers 13 residues. V lost 5 bases to trimming and J lost 7 bases, with 15 bases between them. CDR3 amino acids: CASSTGRAGEQYF. The CDR3 bases are TGTGCCAGCAGTACGGGAAGGGCCGGGGAGCAGTACTTC.

V usage is TRBV7-9 and J usage is TRBJ2-5; TRBD2 matches at 12 bases. Trimming took 5 bases from V and 2 from J; bases not matched to a gene: 3. The CDR3 covers 15 residues. Germline V gene sequence: CDR1 SEHNR, CDR2 FQNEAQ (reference sequence). The CDR3 loop reads CASSTGLAGQETQYF. CDR3 nucleotide sequence: TGTGCCAGCAGCACGGGACTAGCGGGTCAAGAGACCCAGTACTTC.

V usage is TRBV10-3 and J usage is TRBJ2-3; the D is unclear. The V and J ends lost 4 bases and 1 base respectively, with 6 bases between them. Germline loops: CDR1 ENHRY, CDR2 SYGVKD. The CDR3 extends over 13 amino acids. The CDR3: CAISVAGTDTQYF. For the CDR3, the DNA is TGTGCCATCAGTGTGGCAGGCACAGATACGCAGTATTTT.

CDR3 loop: CASTDGAGRARGYTF. CDR3 nucleotides: TGTGCCAGCACCGACGGGGCAGGGAGGGCTCGAGGCTACACCTTC. The V call is TRBV6-5, the J call TRBJ1-2; D might be TRBD1 (5 bases). The germline CDR1 and CDR2 sequences are MNHEY and SVGAGI. With 7 bases removed from V and 8 bases from J, the gap between germline ends came to 23 bases. The CDR3 is 15 residues long.

The CDR3 here is CASSLRQEYNSPLHF. In DNA, the CDR3 is TGTGCCAGCAGCCTGCGACAGGAATATAATTCACCCCTCCACTTT. The rearrangement links TRBV3-1 (or the pseudogene TRBV3-2) to TRBJ1-6; a possible D gene is TRBD1 (6 bases). CDR1 is LGHDT, CDR2 YNNKEL, per germline (reference sequence). CDR3 length: 15 residues. Trimming left V 4 bases short and J 4 bases short, with 11 bases between.

This clone was found once. The genes are TRBV29-1 and TRBJ2-5, with D maybe TRBD2 (5 bases). Trimming removed 6 bases at V and 2 bases at J, with 16 bases between. The CDR3 has 14 amino acids. Germline V gives CDR1 SQVTM, CDR2 ANQGSEA. In nucleotides, the CDR3 is TGCAGCGTAACCGAGGAGGAGGAACAAGAGACCCAGTACTTC. Its translation is CSVTEEEEQETQYF.

This clone has a single count. The V and J genes are TRBV2 and TRBJ1-5, with 10 bases identical to TRBD1. The germline V gene has CDR1 SNHLY and CDR2 FYNNEI. With V trimmed by 4 bases and J by 2 bases, 5 bases remained unmatched. This CDR3 spans 16 amino acids. The CDR3, as DNA: TGTGCCAGCAGTGGACAGGGGGCCTTAGGCAATCAGCCCCAGCATTTT. Translated, it gives CASSGQGALGNQPQHF.

The CDR3 sequence: CASSLYGELNTEAFF. CDR3 sequence (DNA): TGTGCCAGCAGCTTATACGGGGAGTTGAACACTGAAGCTTTCTTT. The chain combines TRBV13 with TRBJ1-1; D call uncertain. V was cut by 2 bases and J by 0 bases, with 10 bases left in between. The CDR3 spans 15 residues. The germline gives CDR1 PRHDT, CDR2 FYEKMQ (reference sequence).

The chain carries TRBV5-1 and TRBJ1-1; D uncertain. The V end was cut by 3 bases, the J end by 0 bases, with 15 bases between. The CDR3 sequence is 16 residues long. The germline V gene has CDR1 SGHRS and CDR2 YFSETQ. CDR3 region: CASSSSGGLMNTEAFF. Here the CDR3 DNA reads TGCGCCAGCAGCTCTTCCGGCGGACTCATGAACACTGAAGCTTTCTTT. Together with reference TRBV5-1 and TRBJ1-1, the CDR3 gives the full variable domain: KAGVTQTPRYLIKTRGQQVTLSCSPISGHRSVSWYQQTPGQGLQFLFEYFSETQRNKGNFPGRFSGRQFSNSRSEMNVSTLELGDSALYLCASSSSGGLMNTEAFFGQGTRLTVV.

The V and J genes are TRBV4-1 and TRBJ2-7; a weak D match, TRBD1 (6 bases). CDR1 MGHRA and CDR2 YSYEKL come from the germline V gene. The CDR3 spans 14 residues. V shed 5 bases and J shed 4 bases, with 15 bases lying between them. The chain's CDR3 is CASSATGTLYEQYF. DNA for the CDR3: TGCGCCAGCAGCGCGACTGGGACACTATACGAGCAGTACTTC.

The chain combines TRBV28 with TRBJ1-2; possibly TRBD1 for D (6 bases). The CDR3 covers 15 residues. Germline CDR1 reads MDHEN; CDR2 reads SYDVKM. V shed 2 bases and J shed 7 bases, with 17 bases lying between them. This CDR3 is CASSLGGARGVGYTF. CDR3 coding DNA: TGTGCCAGCAGTTTAGGGGGGGCCAGGGGAGTTGGCTACACCTTC.

The chain recombines TRBV9 with TRBJ1-3; TRBD1 is a possible D gene (5 bases). Trimming left V 0 bases short and J 2 bases short, with 9 bases between. Germline CDR1 SGDLS, CDR2 YYNGEE. CDR3 size: 15 residues. CDR3 DNA: TGTGCCAGCAGCGTAGGGGGGGTGGCTGGAAACACCATATATTTT. Translating it yields CASSVGGVAGNTIYF.

The V call is TRBV6-4, the J call TRBJ2-7; 7 bases are a match to TRBD1. CDR1 MRHNA and CDR2 SNTAGT come from the germline V gene. The V and J ends lost 4 bases and 6 bases, in that order; junction bases with no gene match: 6. The CDR3 has 13 residues. The chain's CDR3 is CASSAGRGTEQYF. CDR3 coding DNA: TGTGCCAGCAGTGCCGGCAGGGGGACCGAGCAGTACTTC.

This clone came up once. The rearrangement links TRBV27 to TRBJ2-1; 9 bases align to TRBD2. CDR1 and CDR2 from the germline V gene are MNHEY and SMNVEV (reference sequence). CDR3 length: 14 amino acids. Germline trimming cut 6 bases from V and 5 bases from J; bases unmatched to any gene: 5. Written as DNA, the CDR3 is TGTGCCAGCAGCAGGAGCGGGGGGCACAATGAGCAGTTCTTC. Amino acid sequence: CASSRSGGHNEQFF.

J is TRBJ1-1 and V is TRBV28, with TRBD1 matching 7 bases. The trim removed 7 bases at V and 0 bases at J, leaving 5 bases unmatched. Germline CDR1 and CDR2: MDHEN and SYDVKM. There are 14 residues in the CDR3. CDR3 amino acids: CASTSGGVNTEAFF. Here the CDR3 DNA reads TGTGCCAGCACCTCAGGGGGAGTGAACACTGAAGCTTTCTTT.

The chain uses TRBV2 and TRBJ1-5, with D possibly TRBD1 on 5 matching bases. Trimming shortened V by 8 bases and J by 6 bases, and 11 bases separated the two germline ends. This CDR3 region has 12 residues. Germline V gene data show CDR1 as SNHLY and CDR2 as FYNNEI. The CDR3 DNA sequence: TGTGCCAGCGAAGGGGAAAGTCAGCCCCAGCATTTT. Its translation: CASEGESQPQHF.

V gene TRBV6-5 combines with J gene TRBJ1-6, with unresolved D. V gave up 8 bases and J gave up 7 bases, with 12 bases separating them. Germline-derived CDR1 and CDR2 are MNHEY and SVGAGI. The CDR3 contains 13 residues. The CDR3 loop is CASVWLNNSPLHF. The CDR3, as DNA: TGTGCCAGCGTTTGGCTGAACAATTCACCCCTCCACTTT.

The chain uses TRBV5-1 and TRBJ2-5; a possible D gene is TRBD2 (5 bases). The V end lost 5 bases, the J end lost 5 bases, and 10 bases lay between the germline ends. Germline lookup yields CDR1 SGHRS and CDR2 YFSETQ. CDR3 length equals 12 residues. The CDR3 reads CASSPSGETQYF. The CDR3 nucleotides are TGCGCCAGCAGTCCTTCGGGGGAGACCCAGTACTTC.

The chain recombines TRBV19 with TRBJ1-4; 10 nucleotides match TRBD1. Per germline, CDR1 LNHDA and CDR2 SQIVND (reference sequence). The CDR3 extends over 17 amino acids. V trimming: 7 bases; J trimming: 6 bases; junction bases outside the gene matches: 14. The DNA of the CDR3 is TGTGCCAGTACCACTCTACTAACCGGGACAGGGGATGAAAAACTGTTTTTT. It translates to CASTTLLTGTGDEKLFF.

The chain employs TRBV9 and TRBJ2-3, with 11 bases fitting TRBD1. The V gene end was trimmed by 4 bases and the J gene end by 3 bases; junction bases not matched to a gene: 7. Germline loops: CDR1 SGDLS, CDR2 YYNGEE. The CDR3 contains 16 residues. The CDR3 loop reads CASSLTGTGGTDTQYF. In nucleotides, the CDR3 is TGTGCCAGCAGCTTGACCGGGACAGGGGGGACAGATACGCAGTATTTT.

The V call is TRBV19, the J call TRBJ2-5; D remains ambiguous. The germline V and J ends were trimmed by 4 bases and 11 bases, with 20 bases remaining between them. Germline-derived CDR1 and CDR2 are LNHDA and SQIVND (reference sequence). This CDR3 has 14 amino acids. The chain's CDR3 is CASSTSTILRAQYF. The CDR3 DNA follows: TGTGCCAGTAGTACATCGACCATCCTGAGAGCGCAGTACTTC.

This chain connects TRBV6-5 to TRBJ1-1; D not resolved. V lost 5 bases, J lost 0 bases, and 13 bases lay in between. The CDR3 is made up of 15 amino acids. Per germline, CDR1 MNHEY and CDR2 SVGAGI. CDR3 nucleotides: TGTGCCAGCAGTCCAACTAGGGTTATGAACACTGAAGCTTTCTTT. This gives the protein CASSPTRVMNTEAFF.

The chain recombines TRBV21-1 with TRBJ1-1. TRBV21-1 is designated a pseudogene. CDR3 length: 16 amino acids. The CDR3 here is CASSTAYWGGNTEAFF. The CDR3 DNA reads as TGTGCCAGCAGCACCGCCTATTGGGGAGGGAACACTGAAGCTTTCTTT.

The CDR3 DNA reads TGTGCCAGCAGCCGACAGGGGACTAATGAAAAACTGTTTTTT. Translating gives CASSRQGTNEKLFF. V usage is TRBV11-2 and J usage is TRBJ1-4, with 8 bases fitting TRBD1. J lost 2 bases, V lost 5 bases, and 1 base had no gene match. CDR3 size: 14 residues. Germline V gene sequence: CDR1 SGHAT, CDR2 FQNNGV.